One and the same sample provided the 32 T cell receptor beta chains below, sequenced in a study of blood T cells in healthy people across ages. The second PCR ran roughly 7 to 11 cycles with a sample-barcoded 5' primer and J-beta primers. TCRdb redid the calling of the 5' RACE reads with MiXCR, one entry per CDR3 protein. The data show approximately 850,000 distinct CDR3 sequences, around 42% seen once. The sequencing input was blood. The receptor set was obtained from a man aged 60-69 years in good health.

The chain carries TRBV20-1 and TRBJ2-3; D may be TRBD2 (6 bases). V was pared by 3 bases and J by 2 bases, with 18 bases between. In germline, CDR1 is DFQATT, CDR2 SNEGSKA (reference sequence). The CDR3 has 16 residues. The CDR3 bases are TGCAGTGCTAGCACCAGACTAGGGGAGGTCACAGATACGCAGTATTTT. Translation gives CSASTRLGEVTDTQYF.

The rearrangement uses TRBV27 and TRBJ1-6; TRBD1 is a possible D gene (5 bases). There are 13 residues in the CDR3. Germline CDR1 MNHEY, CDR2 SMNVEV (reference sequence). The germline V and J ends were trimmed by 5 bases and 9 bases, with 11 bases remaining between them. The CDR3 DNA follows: TGTGCCAGCAGTCCCCGACAGAGTTCACCCCTCCACTTT. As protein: CASSPRQSSPLHF.

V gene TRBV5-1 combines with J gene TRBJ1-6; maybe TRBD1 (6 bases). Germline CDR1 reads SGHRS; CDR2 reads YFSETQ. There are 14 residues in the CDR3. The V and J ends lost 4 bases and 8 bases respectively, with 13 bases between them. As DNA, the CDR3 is TGCGCCAGCAGCCCTGGACAGCCCTATTCACCCCTCCACTTT. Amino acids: CASSPGQPYSPLHF.

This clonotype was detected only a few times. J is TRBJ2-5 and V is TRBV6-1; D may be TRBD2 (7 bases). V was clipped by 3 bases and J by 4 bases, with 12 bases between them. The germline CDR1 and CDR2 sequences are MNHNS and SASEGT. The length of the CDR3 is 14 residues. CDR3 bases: TGTGCCAGCAGTGACTGGGGGGGCACAGAGACCCAGTACTTC. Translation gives CASSDWGGTETQYF.

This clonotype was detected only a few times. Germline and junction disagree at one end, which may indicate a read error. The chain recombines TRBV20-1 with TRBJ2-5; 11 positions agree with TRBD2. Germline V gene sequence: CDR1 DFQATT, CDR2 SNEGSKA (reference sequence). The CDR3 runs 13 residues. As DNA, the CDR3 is TGCAGTGCTACGGGACTAGCGGAAGAGACCCGGTACTTC. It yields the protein CSATGLAEETRYF.

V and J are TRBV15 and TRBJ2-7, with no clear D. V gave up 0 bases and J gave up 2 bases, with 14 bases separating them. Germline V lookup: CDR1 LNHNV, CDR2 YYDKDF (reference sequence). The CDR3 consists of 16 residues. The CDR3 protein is CATSRDWGGVAYEQYF. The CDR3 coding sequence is TGTGCCACCAGCAGAGATTGGGGTGGGGTTGCCTACGAGCAGTACTTC.

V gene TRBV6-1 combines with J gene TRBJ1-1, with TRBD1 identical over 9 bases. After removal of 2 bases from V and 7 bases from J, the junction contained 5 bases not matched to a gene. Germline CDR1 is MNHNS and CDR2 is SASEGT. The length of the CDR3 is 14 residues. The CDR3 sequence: CASSEREGQGEAFF. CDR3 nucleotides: TGTGCCAGCAGTGAAAGGGAGGGACAGGGTGAAGCTTTCTTT.

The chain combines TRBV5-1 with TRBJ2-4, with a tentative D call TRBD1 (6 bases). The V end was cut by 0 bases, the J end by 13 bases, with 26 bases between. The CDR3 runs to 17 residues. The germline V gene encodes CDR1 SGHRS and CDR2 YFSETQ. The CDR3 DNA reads TGCGCCAGCAGCTTGGGCGGACAGCCTCCTTCGGTGGGAGAGCAGTACTTC. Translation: CASSLGGQPPSVGEQYF.

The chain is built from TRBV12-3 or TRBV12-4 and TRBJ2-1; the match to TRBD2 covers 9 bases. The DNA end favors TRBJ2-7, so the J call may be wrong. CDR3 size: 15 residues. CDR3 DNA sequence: TGTGCCAGCAGTTTCGAGGCGGGGGGGAACAATGAGCAGTACTTC. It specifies CASSFEAGGNNEQYF.

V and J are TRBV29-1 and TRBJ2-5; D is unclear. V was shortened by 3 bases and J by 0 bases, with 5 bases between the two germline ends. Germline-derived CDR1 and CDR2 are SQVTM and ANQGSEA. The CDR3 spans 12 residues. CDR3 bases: TGCAGCGTTGACCCGTACCAAGAGACCCAGTACTTC. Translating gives CSVDPYQETQYF.

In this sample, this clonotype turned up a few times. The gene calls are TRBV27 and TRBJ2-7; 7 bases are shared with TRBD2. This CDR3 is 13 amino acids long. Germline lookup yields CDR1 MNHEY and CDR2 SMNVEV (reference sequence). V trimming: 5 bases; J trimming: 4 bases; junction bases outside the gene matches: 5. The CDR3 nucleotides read TGTGCCAGCAGTGCGCGGGGGTTATACGAGCAGTACTTC. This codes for CASSARGLYEQYF.

CDR3 protein: CASSFKGVLLNEQFF. The CDR3 DNA reads as TGTGCCAGCAGTTTTAAGGGTGTCCTTCTAAATGAGCAGTTCTTC. V usage is TRBV12-3 or TRBV12-4 and J usage is TRBJ2-1; no clear D. The CDR3 is 15 residues long. The V gene lost 3 bases and the J gene lost 7 bases, with 16 bases spanning the gap.

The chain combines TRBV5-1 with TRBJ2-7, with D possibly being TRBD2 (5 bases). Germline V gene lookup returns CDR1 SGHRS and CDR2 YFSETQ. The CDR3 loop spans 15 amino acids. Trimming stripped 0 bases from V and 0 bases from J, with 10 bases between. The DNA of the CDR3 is TGCGCCAGCAGCTTGGGAAGGAGCGGCTCCTACGAGCAGTACTTC. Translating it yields CASSLGRSGSYEQYF. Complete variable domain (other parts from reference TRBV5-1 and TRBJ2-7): KAGVTQTPRYLIKTRGQQVTLSCSPISGHRSVSWYQQTPGQGLQFLFEYFSETQRNKGNFPGRFSGRQFSNSRSEMNVSTLELGDSALYLCASSLGRSGSYEQYFGPGTRLTVT.

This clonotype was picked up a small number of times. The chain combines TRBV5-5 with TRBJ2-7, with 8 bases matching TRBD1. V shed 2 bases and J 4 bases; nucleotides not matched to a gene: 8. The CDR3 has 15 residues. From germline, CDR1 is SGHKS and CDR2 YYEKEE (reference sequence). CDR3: CASSLFQGAAYEQYF. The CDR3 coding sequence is TGTGCCAGCAGCTTATTTCAGGGGGCAGCTTACGAGCAGTACTTC.

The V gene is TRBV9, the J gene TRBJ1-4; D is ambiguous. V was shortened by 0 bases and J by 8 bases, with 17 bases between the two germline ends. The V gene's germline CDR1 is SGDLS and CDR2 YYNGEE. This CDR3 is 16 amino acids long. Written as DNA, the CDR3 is TGTGCCAGCAGCGTAGAGTCCGGCGGGGTCGAGGAAAAACTGTTTTTT. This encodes CASSVESGGVEEKLFF.

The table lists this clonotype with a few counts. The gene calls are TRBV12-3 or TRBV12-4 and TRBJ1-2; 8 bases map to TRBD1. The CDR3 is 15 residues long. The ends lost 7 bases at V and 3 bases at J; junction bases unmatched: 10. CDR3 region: CASTPGTGTDYGYTF. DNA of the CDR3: TGTGCCAGCACCCCCGGGACAGGAACTGACTATGGCTACACCTTC.

CDR3 amino acids: CAWSQADRTNYGYTF. CDR3 coding DNA: TGTGCCTGGAGTCAAGCGGACAGGACGAACTATGGCTACACCTTC. The chain carries TRBV30 and TRBJ1-2; 7 nucleotides agree with TRBD1. With 2 bases clipped from V and 2 bases from J, the junction kept 8 bases outside the gene matches. This CDR3 comprises 15 residues. The germline V gene encodes CDR1 GTSNPN and CDR2 SVGIG (reference sequence).

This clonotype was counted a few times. The CDR3, as DNA: TGCAGCCTGTCCGGGACAGGGTTTAGAGGGGAGCAGTACTTC. Its translation: CSLSGTGFRGEQYF. The chain is built from TRBV29-1 and TRBJ2-7; the match to TRBD1 covers 9 bases. This CDR3 has 14 residues. From germline, CDR1 is SQVTM and CDR2 ANQGSEA. J was trimmed by 7 bases and V by 8 bases; bases with no gene match: 15.

CDR3 sequence reads: CARQISDRGFYGYTF. CDR3 nucleotide sequence: TGTGCCAGACAAATCTCGGACAGGGGTTTCTATGGCTACACCTTC. The V and J genes are TRBV28 and TRBJ1-2, with TRBD1 matching over 9 bases. The germline V gene has CDR1 MDHEN and CDR2 SYDVKM. The junction had 12 bases not matched to a gene; V was cut back by 9 bases and J by 4 bases. The CDR3 is made up of 15 amino acids.

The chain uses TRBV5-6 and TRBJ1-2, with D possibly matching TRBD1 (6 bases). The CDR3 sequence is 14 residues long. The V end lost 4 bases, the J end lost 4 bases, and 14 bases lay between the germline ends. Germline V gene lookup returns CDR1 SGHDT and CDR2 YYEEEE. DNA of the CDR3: TGTGCCAGCAGCATCCCCGTGGACAGCTATGGCTACACCTTC. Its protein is CASSIPVDSYGYTF.

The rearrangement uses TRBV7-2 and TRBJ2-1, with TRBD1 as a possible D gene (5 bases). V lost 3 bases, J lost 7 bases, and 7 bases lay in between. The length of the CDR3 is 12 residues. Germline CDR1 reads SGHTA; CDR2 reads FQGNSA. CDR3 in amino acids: CASSLDMNEQFF. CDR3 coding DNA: TGTGCCAGCAGCTTGGACATGAATGAGCAGTTCTTC.

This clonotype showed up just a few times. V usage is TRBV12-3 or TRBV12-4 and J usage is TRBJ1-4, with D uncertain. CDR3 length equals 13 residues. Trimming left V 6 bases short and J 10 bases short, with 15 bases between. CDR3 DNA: TGTGCCAGCAGCCTCGAAGGGAGGGTAAAACTGTTTTTT. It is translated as CASSLEGRVKLFF.

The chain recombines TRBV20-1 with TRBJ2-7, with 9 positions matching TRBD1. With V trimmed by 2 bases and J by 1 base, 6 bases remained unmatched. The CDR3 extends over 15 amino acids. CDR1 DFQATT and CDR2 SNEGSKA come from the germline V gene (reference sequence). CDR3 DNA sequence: TGCAGTGCTAGACCCCACAGGGGGCGGTCCTACGAGCAGTACTTC. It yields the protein CSARPHRGRSYEQYF.

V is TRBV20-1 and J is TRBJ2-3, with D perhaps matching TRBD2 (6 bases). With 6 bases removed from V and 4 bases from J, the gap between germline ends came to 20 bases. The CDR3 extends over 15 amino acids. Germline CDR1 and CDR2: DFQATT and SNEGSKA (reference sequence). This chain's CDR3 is CSARLPGLQPDTQYF. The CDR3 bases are TGCAGTGCCCGACTTCCGGGACTCCAACCAGATACGCAGTATTTT.

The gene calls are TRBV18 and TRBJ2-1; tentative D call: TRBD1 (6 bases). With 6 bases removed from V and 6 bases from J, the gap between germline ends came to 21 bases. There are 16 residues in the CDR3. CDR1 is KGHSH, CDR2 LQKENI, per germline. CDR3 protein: CASSSDQPGAGNEQFF. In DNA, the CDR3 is TGTGCCAGCTCCTCCGACCAACCAGGGGCAGGCAATGAGCAGTTCTTC.

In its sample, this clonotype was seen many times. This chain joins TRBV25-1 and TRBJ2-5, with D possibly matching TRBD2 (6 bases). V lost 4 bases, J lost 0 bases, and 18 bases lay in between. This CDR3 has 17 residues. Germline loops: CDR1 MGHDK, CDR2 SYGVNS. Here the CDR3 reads CASSGYPGDKYQETQYF. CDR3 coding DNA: TGTGCCAGCAGTGGATATCCGGGAGACAAGTACCAAGAGACCCAGTACTTC.

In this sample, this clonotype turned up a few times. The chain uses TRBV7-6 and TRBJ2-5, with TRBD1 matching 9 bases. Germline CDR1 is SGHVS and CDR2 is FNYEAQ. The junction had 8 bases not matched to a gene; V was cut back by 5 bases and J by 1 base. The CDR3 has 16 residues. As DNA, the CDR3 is TGTGCCAGCAGCCCCCCCCGGGACAGGGCCCAAGAGACCCAGTACTTC. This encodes CASSPPRDRAQETQYF.

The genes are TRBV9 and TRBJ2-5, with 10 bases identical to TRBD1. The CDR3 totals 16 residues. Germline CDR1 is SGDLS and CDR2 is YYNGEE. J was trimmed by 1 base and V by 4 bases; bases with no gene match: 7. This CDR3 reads CASSPRDRGPQETQYF. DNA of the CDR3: TGTGCCAGCAGCCCCCGGGACAGGGGCCCCCAAGAGACCCAGTACTTC.

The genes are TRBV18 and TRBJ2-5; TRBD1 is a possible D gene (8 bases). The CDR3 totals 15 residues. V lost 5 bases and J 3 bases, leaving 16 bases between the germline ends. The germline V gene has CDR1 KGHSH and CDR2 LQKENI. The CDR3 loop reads CASSNGQGGKETQYF. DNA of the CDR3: TGTGCCAGCTCAAACGGACAGGGAGGGAAAGAGACCCAGTACTTC.

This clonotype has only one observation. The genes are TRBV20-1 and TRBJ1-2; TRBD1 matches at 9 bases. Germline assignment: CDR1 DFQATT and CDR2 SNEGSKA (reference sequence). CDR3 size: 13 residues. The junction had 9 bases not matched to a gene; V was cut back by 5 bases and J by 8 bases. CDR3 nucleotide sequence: TGCAGTGCTTCACATACAGGGGGCGGGGGCTACACCTTC. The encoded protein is CSASHTGGGGYTF.

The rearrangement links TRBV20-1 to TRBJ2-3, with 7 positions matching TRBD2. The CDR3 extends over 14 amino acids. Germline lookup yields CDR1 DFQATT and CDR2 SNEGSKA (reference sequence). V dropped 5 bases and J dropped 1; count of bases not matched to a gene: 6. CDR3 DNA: TGCAGTGCTCCTGGGAGCGGGGGCACAGATACGCAGTATTTT. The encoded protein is CSAPGSGGTDTQYF.

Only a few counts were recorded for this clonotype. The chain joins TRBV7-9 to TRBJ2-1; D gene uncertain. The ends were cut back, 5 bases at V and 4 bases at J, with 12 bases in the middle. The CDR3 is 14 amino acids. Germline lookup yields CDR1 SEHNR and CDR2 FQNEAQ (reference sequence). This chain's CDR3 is CASSKGITYNEQFF. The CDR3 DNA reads TGTGCCAGCAGCAAGGGAATCACGTACAATGAGCAGTTCTTC.